These 13 T cell receptor beta chains originate from one sample sequenced in a study of T cells in Graves' hyperthyroidism and ophthalmopathy. What was amplified from RNA transcripts were TCR beta CDR3 regions. HTBI primers were used for first-round RT-PCR of the TCR CDR3. TCRdb reprocessed the multiplex PCR reads via MiXCR and lists one record per CDR3 protein. The table records roughly 710,000 distinct CDR3 sequences, around 40% of them present only once. The specimen was blood. All receptors derive from a woman in her forties with Graves' hyperthyroidism.

This clonotype was seen a few times. An end of the junction does not agree with germline; a read error may underlie this. The chain couples TRBV2 to TRBJ1-1; unclear D gene. There are 14 residues in the CDR3. Germline V gene lookup returns CDR1 SNHLY and CDR2 FYNNEI. The CDR3 spells CVSSLFVRQAEAFF. The CDR3 DNA reads as TGTGTCAGCAGTTTATTTGTCAGGCAGGCTGAAGCTTTCTTT.

This clonotype was counted ten times or more. CDR3 sequence: CASSLGVFGNSPLHF. The DNA for the CDR3 is TGTGCCAGCAGCTTAGGGGTATTTGGTAATTCACCCCTCCACTTT. The V gene is TRBV13, the J gene TRBJ1-6; D gene ambiguous. The CDR3 runs 15 residues. CDR1 is PRHDT and CDR2 is FYEKMQ in the germline V gene (reference sequence). The V end was cut by 0 bases, the J end by 6 bases, with 9 bases between.

The chain's CDR3 is CASQDRVSEAFF. The CDR3 DNA sequence: TGTGCCAGCCAGGACAGGGTTTCAGAAGCTTTCTTT. The chain is built from TRBV19 and TRBJ1-1; 8 bases line up with TRBD1. The CDR3 extends over 12 amino acids. The germline gives CDR1 LNHDA, CDR2 SQIVND (reference sequence). V gave up 9 bases and J gave up 8 bases; unmatched junction bases: 8.

This clonotype appeared many times. The chain recombines TRBV11-3 with TRBJ2-7, with 8 bases lining up with TRBD2. In germline, CDR1 is SGHNT, CDR2 YENEEA. This CDR3 is 14 amino acids long. With V trimmed by 6 bases and J by 2 bases, 6 bases remained unmatched. CDR3 sequence (DNA): TGTGCCAGCAGTTCGAGCGGGAGCCCCTACGAGCAGTACTTC. It translates to CASSSSGSPYEQYF.

Concerning this clonotype itself: Just one base apart from a much larger clone, this may be a read error. This chain connects TRBV5-4 to TRBJ1-6; 8 positions agree with TRBD1. V was pared by 0 bases and J by 7 bases, with 6 bases of the junction left unmatched. Germline assignment: CDR1 SGHNT and CDR2 YYREEE (reference sequence). This CDR3 comprises 16 residues. Here the CDR3 DNA reads TGTGCCAGCAGCTTGGATCTGTCAGGGGGCAATTCACCCCTCCACTTT. Encoded protein: CASSLDLSGGNSPLHF.

There are many counts of this clonotype. The V call is TRBV14, the J call TRBJ1-1, with D uncertain. This CDR3 has 13 amino acids. V was trimmed by 1 base and J by 3 bases, leaving 6 bases between them. Germline assignment: CDR1 SGHDN and CDR2 FVKESK. This CDR3 reads CASSQGRYTEAFF. CDR3 nucleotide sequence: TGTGCCAGCAGCCAAGGGCGGTACACTGAAGCTTTCTTT.

This rearrangement joins TRBV12-5 to TRBJ1-3; 8 positions match TRBD1. The V and J ends lost 5 bases and 0 bases, in that order; junction bases with no gene match: 3. Per the germline V gene, CDR1 is LGHNT and CDR2 is FRNRAP. This CDR3 region has 15 residues. As DNA, the CDR3 is TGTGCTAGTGGTCCCAGGGGGCTCTCTGGAAACACCATATATTTT. Amino acids: CASGPRGLSGNTIYF. The full variable domain, its missing parts supplied by reference TRBV12-5 and TRBJ1-3, is DARVTQTPRHKVTEMGQEVTMRCQPILGHNTVFWYRQTMMQGLELLAYFRNRAPLDDSGMPKDRFSAEMPDATLATLKIQPSEPRDSAVYFCASGPRGLSGNTIYFGEGSWLTVV.

This chain uses TRBV3-1 with TRBJ1-1; 10 bases are a match to TRBD1. Germline lookup yields CDR1 LGHDT and CDR2 YNNKEL (reference sequence). This CDR3 contains 15 residues. J gave up 5 bases and V 5 bases, and 8 bases lay outside the gene matches. This CDR3 reads CASSDRDRGWTEAFF. The CDR3 DNA sequence: TGTGCCAGCAGCGACCGGGACAGGGGATGGACTGAAGCTTTCTTT. Using reference TRBV3-1 and TRBJ1-1 for the parts outside the CDR3, the full variable domain is DTAVSQTPKYLVTQMGNDKSIKCEQNLGHDTMYWYKQDSKKFLKIMFSYNNKELIINETVPNRFSPKSPDKAHLNLHINSLELGDSAVYFCASSDRDRGWTEAFFGQGTRLTVV.

The V and J genes are TRBV7-2 and TRBJ1-5, with D uncertain. This CDR3 contains 15 residues. V shed 1 base and J shed 0 bases, with 7 bases lying between them. The germline V gene encodes CDR1 SGHTA and CDR2 FQGNSA. The CDR3 protein is CASSLVTVSNQPQHF. The CDR3 nucleotides are TGTGCCAGCAGCTTAGTAACAGTTAGCAATCAGCCCCAGCATTTT.

The chain carries TRBV19 and TRBJ2-2, with D tentatively TRBD1 or TRBD2 (5 bases each). Germline lookup yields CDR1 LNHDA and CDR2 SQIVND (reference sequence). The germline V and J ends were trimmed by 5 bases and 5 bases, with 18 bases remaining between them. CDR3 size: 16 residues. The CDR3 bases are TGTGCCAGTAGTTTTTTGACCGGGGCTCGGACCGGGGAGCTGTTTTTT. This gives the protein CASSFLTGARTGELFF.

The chain recombines TRBV10-3 with TRBJ1-2, with D unclear. The CDR3 has 12 amino acids. Germline V gene lookup returns CDR1 ENHRY and CDR2 SYGVKD. V was trimmed by 11 bases and J by 5 bases, leaving 15 bases between them. CDR3 nucleotide sequence: TGTGCCGGCAGCGTAGGACTATATGGCTACACCTTC. Protein sequence: CAGSVGLYGYTF.

Remarks on this clonotype: This clone may be a read error of a much larger clone one base away. The chain links TRBV7-2 to TRBJ1-6; D is uncertain. Per germline, CDR1 SGHTA and CDR2 FQGNSA. The CDR3 spans 13 residues. Trimming removed 1 base from V and 11 bases from J, with 9 bases in between. CDR3 amino acids: CASSLETNPPLHF. The CDR3 DNA reads as TGTGCCAGCAGCTTAGAAACGAATCCACCCCTCCACTTT.

The chain has TRBV7-2 and TRBJ1-6; D may be TRBD1 (5 bases). The CDR3 is 16 amino acids. V was pared by 0 bases and J by 9 bases, with 15 bases between. CDR1 SGHTA and CDR2 FQGNSA come from the germline V gene. The CDR3 loop is CASSLAWGRRGSPLHF. The CDR3 coding sequence is TGTGCCAGCAGCTTAGCATGGGGCAGACGGGGTTCACCCCTCCACTTT. Using reference TRBV7-2 and TRBJ1-6 for the parts outside the CDR3, the full variable domain is GAGVSQSPSNKVTEKGKDVELRCDPISGHTALYWYRQSLGQGLEFLIYFQGNSAPDKSGLPSDRFSAERTGGSVSTLTIQRTQQEDSAVYLCASSLAWGRRGSPLHFGNGTRLTVT.